Below, one TCR beta chain is given with its context. The sample is drawn from a study of regulatory T cells in long-lasting Graves disease. Time point given: persistent/refractory GD, antithyroid drugs over 5 years with positive TRAb. Researchers made the TCR library from RNA that was extracted from PBMCs. In each case, Graves' disease was diagnosed per American Thyroid Association guidelines. Library construction for TCR beta used iRepertoire HTBI primers and Arm-PCR of CDR3 regions. TCRdb reprocessed the multiplex PCR reads via MiXCR and lists one record per CDR3 protein. Counted here are a few hundred thousand distinct CDR3 sequences, around 22% occurring once; the ten biggest clones make up around 24%. The sequencing used peripheral blood mononuclear cells (PBMCs), collected when the disease was refractory, from a patient treated with antithyroid drugs. The clonotype was recovered from a female donor with Graves disease.

In DNA, the CDR3 is TGTGCCAGCTGGGGGGGGACAGCTTCCTACGAGCAGTACTTC. Protein: CASWGGTASYEQYF. This chain joins TRBV2 and TRBJ2-7; D may correspond to TRBD1 or TRBD2 (7 bases each). Germline-derived CDR1 and CDR2 are SNHLY and FYNNEI. The ends were cut back, 8 bases at V and 1 base at J, with 15 bases in the middle. The CDR3 runs to 14 residues.